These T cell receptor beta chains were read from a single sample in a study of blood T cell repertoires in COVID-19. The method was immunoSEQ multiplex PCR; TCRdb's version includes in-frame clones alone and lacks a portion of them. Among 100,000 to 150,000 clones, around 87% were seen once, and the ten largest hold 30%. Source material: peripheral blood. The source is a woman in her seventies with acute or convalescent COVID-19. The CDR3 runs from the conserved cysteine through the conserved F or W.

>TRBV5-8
CASWPRGRAGSPLHF
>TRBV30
CAWREGGYEQFF
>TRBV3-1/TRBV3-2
CASREGGTEAFF
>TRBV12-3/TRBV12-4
CASTSGVYGYTF
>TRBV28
CASSPSNYGYTF
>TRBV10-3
CAISGTSNEQYF
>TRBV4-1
CASSQGLTWGHQPQHF
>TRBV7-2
CASSPRLARAGELFF
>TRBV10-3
CAISQGADTEAFF
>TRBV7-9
CASSRSNQPQHF
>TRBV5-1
CASSTQGLNEQFF
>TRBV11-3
CASSSRRNSPLHF
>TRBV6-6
CASTRGSGELFF
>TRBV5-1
CASSLLGGAATEAFF
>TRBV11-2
CASSFMDRQETQYF
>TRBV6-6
CASSYPGVNEQFF
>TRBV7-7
CASSLAGGPNEQFF
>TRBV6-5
CASSFSRTGGGQPQHF
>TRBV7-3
CASSPRGGGIDTEAFF
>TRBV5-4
CASSFMDRKYNSPLHF
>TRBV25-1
CASSDSGGAREQFF
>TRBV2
CASSTENTEAFF
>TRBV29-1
CSVNPGQGIYEQYF
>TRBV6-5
CASKQGAYNSPLHF
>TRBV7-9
CASSPTQGAGGYNEQFF
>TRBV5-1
CASSEDTMNTEAFF
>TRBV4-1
CASSQDPLASYNEQFF
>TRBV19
CASSTPGRGNTYEQYF
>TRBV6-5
CASRVSGTGGLGKKF
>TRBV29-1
CSVNGLAEETQYF
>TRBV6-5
CASSRGTESQPQHF